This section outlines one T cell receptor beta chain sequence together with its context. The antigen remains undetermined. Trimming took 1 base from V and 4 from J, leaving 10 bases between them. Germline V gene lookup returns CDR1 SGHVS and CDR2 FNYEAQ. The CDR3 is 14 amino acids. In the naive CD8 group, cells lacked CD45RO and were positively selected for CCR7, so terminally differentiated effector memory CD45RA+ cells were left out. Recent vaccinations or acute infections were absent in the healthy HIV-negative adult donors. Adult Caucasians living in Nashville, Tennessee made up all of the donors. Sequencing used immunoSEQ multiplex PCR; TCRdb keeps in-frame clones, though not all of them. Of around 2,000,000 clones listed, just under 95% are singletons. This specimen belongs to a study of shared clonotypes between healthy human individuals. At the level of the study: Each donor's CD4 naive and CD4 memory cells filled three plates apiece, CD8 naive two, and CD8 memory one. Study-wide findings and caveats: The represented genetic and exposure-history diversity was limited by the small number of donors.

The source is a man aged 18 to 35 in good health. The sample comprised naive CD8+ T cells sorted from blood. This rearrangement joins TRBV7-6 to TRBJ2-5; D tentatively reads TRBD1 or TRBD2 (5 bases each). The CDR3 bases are TGTGCCAGCAGCTTAGGTGAGGGGAGAGAGACCCAGTACTTC. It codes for CASSLGEGRETQYF.